Shown below are 3 T cell receptor beta chains from a single sample sequenced in a study of blood T cell repertoires in COVID-19. Libraries were prepared by immunoSEQ multiplex PCR; TCRdb keeps only in-frame clonotypes and omits some of them. The sample records roughly 100,000 clones, around 86% being singletons. Sequenced: peripheral blood. Receptors were obtained from a man between 50 and 59 years old with active or convalescent COVID-19.

CDR3 region: CASSARTSGWEQYV. The CDR3 region has the DNA TGCGCCAGCAGCGCGCGTACTAGCGGGTGGGAGCAGTACGTC. This chain uses TRBV5-1 with TRBJ2-7, with 9 nucleotides matching TRBD2. The ends lost 4 bases at V and 7 bases at J; junction bases unmatched: 9. The CDR3 runs 14 residues. Germline CDR1 SGHRS, CDR2 YFSETQ.

This clone was recorded once. The chain combines TRBV6-5 with TRBJ1-5; D not resolved. The CDR3 sequence is 13 residues long. Per germline, CDR1 MNHEY and CDR2 SVGAGI. The V and J ends lost 6 bases and 8 bases respectively, with 14 bases between them. The CDR3 coding sequence is TGTGCCAGCAGCGACACGGTCGGGAAGCCCCAGCATTTT. Protein: CASSDTVGKPQHF.

The V and J genes are TRBV19 and TRBJ2-7; possibly TRBD1 for D (6 bases). This CDR3 region has 15 residues. CDR1 and CDR2 (germline): LNHDA, SQIVND (reference sequence). Trimming shortened V by 6 bases and J by 4 bases, and 19 bases separated the two germline ends. CDR3 bases: TGTGCCAGTAGCCCGGGTGGGGGCCCCTCGTACGAGCAGTACTTC. Translating it yields CASSPGGGPSYEQYF.